Listed here is a single T cell receptor beta chain. Its antigen is currently unknown. Per germline, CDR1 LNHDA and CDR2 SQIVND (reference sequence). Trimming left V 5 bases short and J 4 bases short, with 11 bases between. The CDR3 spans 13 residues. This sample was taken from a study of shared clonotypes between healthy human individuals. Study-wide results and caveats: The small donor group covered limited genetic and exposure diversity. Non-shared clonotypes had lower generation probabilities than clonotypes shared by all four sorted-subset donors.

CD4+ cells were split into CD45RA+ naive and CD45RA-negative memory subsets. Source study methods: Filtering differed since immunoSEQ provided only junctions, with no quality scores. The repertoire was sequenced with immunoSEQ multiplex PCR; TCRdb's copy has only in-frame clones and lacks some. The V and J calls and clone size are taken from that table; D and trimming were inferred from the DNA. This table holds hundreds of thousands of clones, around 73% found once. The J gene is TRBJ2-5, the V gene TRBV19; perhaps TRBD2 as D (6 bases). Sequencing used memory CD4+ T cells sorted from blood. Subset reported: CD45RA-negative fraction. The receptor was isolated from a woman aged 25 to 45 in good health. CDR3 sequence (DNA): TGTGCCAGTAGTTGGCAGGGAGGAGAGACCCAGTACTTC. Protein: CASSWQGGETQYF.